Each of the 15 T cell receptor beta chains below was sequenced from the same sample in a study of T cell responses to AZD1222 COVID-19 vaccine. Only in-frame clones appear in the TCRdb table, and some are missing; sequencing was by immunoSEQ multiplex PCR. The sample records 130,000 to 150,000 clones, roughly 94% being singletons. The sequenced sample was peripheral blood, obtained on day 0 of AZD1222 vaccination. These TCRs come from an adult in good health.

The chain recombines TRBV18 with TRBJ2-5; D gene unclear. CDR1 and CDR2 (germline): KGHSH, LQKENI. V was trimmed by 0 bases and J by 4 bases, leaving 9 bases between them. This CDR3 is built from 14 residues. The CDR3 loop reads CASSPPVSGETQYF. The CDR3 nucleotides read TGTGCCAGCTCACCACCCGTTTCGGGAGAGACCCAGTACTTC.

The genes are TRBV12-5 and TRBJ2-7; D is undetermined. From germline, CDR1 is LGHNT and CDR2 FRNRAP. Trimming removed 1 base at V and 2 bases at J, with 3 bases between. The CDR3 covers 12 residues. In nucleotides, the CDR3 is TGTGCTAGTGGTTTGGGGCCCTACGAGCAGTACTTC. Its protein product is CASGLGPYEQYF.

The genes are TRBV6-2 or TRBV6-3 and TRBJ1-1, with D perhaps TRBD1 (6 bases). Germline loops: CDR1 MNHEY, CDR2 SVGEGT. V was pared by 0 bases and J by 7 bases, with 9 bases between. The CDR3 is 13 amino acids. The CDR3 loop is CASSYSRTDEAFF. CDR3 DNA: TGTGCCAGCAGTTACTCGAGGACAGATGAAGCTTTCTTT.

The chain is built from TRBV6-5 and TRBJ2-2, with 7 positions matching TRBD2. In germline, CDR1 is MNHEY, CDR2 SVGAGI. The CDR3 contains 16 residues. Trimming removed 0 bases from V and 1 base from J; junction bases left unmatched: 2. CDR3 residues: CASSYSPGGNTGELFF. Here the CDR3 DNA reads TGTGCCAGCAGTTACTCGCCGGGGGGGAACACCGGGGAGCTGTTTTTT.

This clone was seen just once. V gene TRBV4-3 combines with J gene TRBJ1-2, with unresolved D. The CDR3 covers 17 residues. Germline CDR1 is LGHNA and CDR2 is YSLEER. V gave up 1 base and J gave up 5 bases, with 20 bases separating them. The CDR3 nucleotides are TGCGCCAGCAGCCAAGTAGTCTGGCCTCCCGTGCCTTATGGCTACACCTTC. This translates into CASSQVVWPPVPYGYTF.

Only one count was recorded for this clone. The chain has TRBV28 and TRBJ2-7; TRBD1 might be the D (6 bases). Germline assignment: CDR1 MDHEN and CDR2 SYDVKM. V was shortened by 1 base and J by 2 bases, with 9 bases between the two germline ends. The CDR3 covers 14 residues. The CDR3 is CASSLFGDTYEQYF. The CDR3 DNA reads as TGTGCCAGCAGTTTATTCGGGGACACCTACGAGCAGTACTTC.

The genes are TRBV6-5 and TRBJ1-6; TRBD1 matches 11 bases. The V gene end was trimmed by 4 bases and the J gene end by 7 bases; junction bases not matched to a gene: 3. Germline V gives CDR1 MNHEY, CDR2 SVGAGI. The CDR3 runs to 15 residues. DNA of the CDR3: TGTGCCAGCAGTTCCGGGACAGGGGGAAATTCACCCCTCCACTTT. It codes for CASSSGTGGNSPLHF.

V gene TRBV27 combines with J gene TRBJ2-3; D gene unclear. Trimming shortened V by 7 bases and J by 7 bases, and 21 bases separated the two germline ends. This CDR3 region has 15 residues. Germline CDR1 MNHEY, CDR2 SMNVEV (reference sequence). Here the CDR3 DNA reads TGTGCCAGCACCCTTTCGCGACCCAACCAGAATACGCAGTATTTT. Residues: CASTLSRPNQNTQYF.

The rearrangement links TRBV25-1 to TRBJ1-6; 7 bases align to TRBD1. There are 14 residues in the CDR3. Germline V CDR1 and CDR2: MGHDK, SYGVNS. V was pared by 3 bases and J by 10 bases, with 6 bases of the junction left unmatched. The CDR3 sequence is CASSENRGWSPLHF. CDR3 DNA sequence: TGTGCCAGCAGTGAGAACAGGGGTTGGTCACCCCTCCACTTT.

This clone was seen only once. The gene calls are TRBV27 and TRBJ1-2, with 10 bases fitting TRBD1. CDR1 MNHEY and CDR2 SMNVEV come from the germline V gene (reference sequence). The CDR3 is 15 amino acids. The J segment lost 12 bases and the V segment lost 5 bases, leaving 15 bases of the junction unmatched. The DNA for the CDR3 is TGTGCCAGCAGTCCCCGGACAGGGGGTGTTCGTAGTGACACCTTC. This translates into CASSPRTGGVRSDTF.

The chain recombines TRBV5-6 with TRBJ2-2, with 7 positions matching TRBD1. CDR1 SGHDT and CDR2 YYEEEE come from the germline V gene. V dropped 1 base and J dropped 3; count of bases not matched to a gene: 9. The CDR3 contains 17 residues. CDR3: CASSLRETGRYTGELFF. The CDR3 coding sequence is TGTGCCAGCAGCTTGCGTGAGACAGGGCGCTACACCGGGGAGCTGTTTTTT. The whole variable domain, filled in from reference TRBV5-6 and TRBJ2-2, reads DAGVTQSPTHLIKTRGQQVTLRCSPKSGHDTVSWYQQALGQGPQFIFQYYEEEERQRGNFPDRFSGHQFPNYSSELNVNALLLGDSALYLCASSLRETGRYTGELFFGEGSRLTVL.

The chain is built from TRBV6-5 and TRBJ1-2; 7 bases align to TRBD1. This CDR3 is built from 14 residues. Germline CDR1 is MNHEY and CDR2 is SVGAGI. V trimming: 7 bases; J trimming: 5 bases; junction bases outside the gene matches: 10. The CDR3 spells CASTRTGELYGYTF. CDR3 bases: TGTGCCAGCACACGCACAGGGGAGCTTTATGGCTACACCTTC.

This clone was counted between two and nine times. This chain connects TRBV18 to TRBJ1-1; 9 bases line up with TRBD1. V shed 4 bases and J 1 base; nucleotides not matched to a gene: 1. From germline, CDR1 is KGHSH and CDR2 LQKENI. The CDR3 spans 14 residues. CDR3 in DNA: TGTGCCAGCTCACAGACAGGGGGGAACACTGAAGCTTTCTTT. Translated: CASSQTGGNTEAFF.

The chain carries TRBV7-9 and TRBJ1-1; D may be TRBD1 (6 bases). Trimming pared 4 bases from V and 0 bases from J, leaving 15 bases between. The germline CDR1 and CDR2 sequences are SEHNR and FQNEAQ (reference sequence). This CDR3 has 16 residues. CDR3 bases: TGTGCCAGCAGCTACTTAACAGGGATAATGAACACTGAAGCTTTCTTT. It encodes CASSYLTGIMNTEAFF.

The chain recombines TRBV14 with TRBJ1-2; D unresolved. The CDR3 runs to 14 residues. Trimming took off 5 bases at V and 6 bases at J, with 16 bases between the two ends. Germline values: CDR1 SGHDN, CDR2 FVKESK. The CDR3 region is CASSSTRRGNGYTF. The CDR3 DNA is TGTGCCAGCAGCTCTACACGGAGAGGGAATGGCTACACCTTC.